This TCR beta chain comes out of a study of cytomegalovirus exposure and HLA in healthy donors. Study information: The roughly 120 validation repertoires, a later analysis reported, used the same platform as the roughly 610 first-cohort repertoires. Study-wide results and caveats: A few of the chains that were CMV-associated were confirmed in vitro to be specific for CMV antigens.

Germline V CDR1 and CDR2: SGHNT, YYREEE (reference sequence). V dropped 9 bases and J dropped 0; count of bases not matched to a gene: 4. This CDR3 contains 14 residues. The donors were in the roughly 120-subject validation cohort; that cohort was separate from the 666-subject first cohort. Concerning this clone itself: Its matching antigen is unknown.

The protocol was immunoSEQ multiplex PCR, while the TCRdb copy is restricted to in-frame clones and leaves out a portion. This sample carries about 240,000 clones, around 87% of them seen once, and the ten largest clones take 2.6%. The source is a man younger than 35 in good health and CMV-seronegative. The sequenced sample consisted of PBMCs. The J gene is TRBJ2-2, the V gene TRBV5-4, with 8 bases fitting TRBD1. CDR3 amino acids: CAMYRGTNTGELFF. The CDR3 bases are TGTGCCATGTACAGGGGGACGAACACCGGGGAGCTGTTTTTT.